Detailed here is one T cell receptor beta chain. This clone was seen a few times. It lacks a known antigen. Per-nucleotide qualities are absent, and no much larger clonotype sits a single base away. Other DNA sequences from this sample encode an identical CDR3 as well. Healthy HIV-negative adults with no recently reported acute infections or vaccinations were included as donors. Only Caucasian adults living in Nashville, Tennessee, USA were represented among the donors. CD4+ T cells were enriched by magnetic negative selection, after which naive cells were positively selected on CD45RA and the negative fraction was taken as the memory subset. Blood was collected by leukapheresis, and PBMCs were isolated by Ficoll-Histopaque density gradient centrifugation and then cryopreserved in liquid nitrogen vapor phase. Analytical flow cytometry was used to check the purity and quantity of every magnetically sorted T cell population. From each sorted fraction, genomic DNA was isolated and quantified by UV absorbance on a Nanodrop 2000c.

CDR1 and CDR2 are drawn from the germline V gene: KGHSH, LQKENI. V is clipped by 0 bases and J by 5 bases, and the sequence between their germline boundaries is 13 bases long. From its cysteine to its phenylalanine, the CDR3 spans 15 amino acids. Only CDR3 DNA is held: 45 bases, read in frame from base 1. This entry is derived from a study of shared clonotypes between healthy human individuals (dated by TCRdb to the early 2020s). Some background on the complete study: Three men and a couple of women, aged 18 to 49 years, made up the cohort. For each donor, CD4 naive and CD4 memory were each given three plates, CD8 naive was given two plates, and CD8 memory was given one plate. To estimate repertoire size and how much clonotypes are shared between individuals, the study performed deep sequencing of blood TCR repertoires from roughly five healthy adults. Different laboratories and diverse techniques were used to prepare libraries and sequence TCR repertoires, to increase sequencing depth and limit assay-specific biases. Between about 0.8 and 9 billion PBMCs per donor were obtained by leukapheresis. The paper as a whole reports these results and caveats: Sampling was restricted to blood, and TCR repertoires in tissues likely differ from the TCR repertoires found in blood. Because the study included a small number of donors, the genetic and exposure-history diversity represented was limited. Pairwise subsampling led to the expectation that sequencing depth would affect the degree of clonotype sharing among donors. Naive subsets generally had larger estimated clonotype richness than memory subsets did. Higher generation probabilities were observed for clonotypes shared by all four sorted-subset donors than for non-shared clonotypes. Incomplete sequencing was indicated by rarefaction of sorted-subset datasets, despite the large sequencing depth. About 5% of naive CD4, roughly 3.5% of naive CD8, roughly 2.4% of memory CD4, and less than 0.45% of memory CD8 clonotypes were shared across four donors.

Using the deep immunoSEQ assay, TCR CDR3 regions were amplified from genomic DNA by multiplex PCR. Extracted genomic DNA from each cell subset was spread evenly across all wells of several immunoSEQ 96-well plates, with each plate serving as a replicate. For sorted subsets, each replicate PCR was loaded with about 200 ng genomic DNA, equivalent to 25,000 to 30,000 T cell genomes. Purified libraries were measured with a Qubit 3.0 fluorometer, size-checked on a Bioanalyzer 2100, and measured again with the KAPA Library Quantification kit. Every immunoSEQ 96-well plate was sequenced on a dedicated single-read 150-cycle Illumina NextSeq 550 flow cell. Per the original workflow: The immunoSEQ output contained only junctional sequences without quality scores, so filtering could not match that applied to full-length reads. Sequences were annotated with PyIR, a Python wrapper for IgBLAST v1.9, and V/J genes and CDR3 were assigned using IMGT germline references. Reads with weak V/J assignments (E-value above 1e-6), missing CDR3, stop codons, out-of-frame junctions, or ambiguous translated residues were removed. V3J clonotypes were defined as sequences sharing the same inferred V gene, J gene, and CDR3 amino acid sequence. The percentage overlap between two repertoires was calculated by dividing the number of shared unique clonotypes by the size of the smaller repertoire. RTK rarefaction, the Chao1 estimator, and Recon v2.1 estimates of unobserved clonotypes were used to assess repertoire richness. OLGA was used to compute generation probabilities for all TCRbeta clonotypes that the gDNA method yielded from a handful of donors. Here the immuneACCESS table is served through TCRdb, limited to in-frame sequences with V and J called. Missing clones are a known gap in these copies; in checked studies unresolved V genes cover under half, and the rest lacks a known reason. The V and J calls and clone size were taken over from that table, and D and trimming were inferred from the DNA. The sample table records about a million clones; about 76% of these occur just once. The ten biggest clones cover around 1.5% of the sample.

The chain employs TRBV18 and TRBJ1-1; no D gene call is confident. The sequence was obtained from a man younger than 35 in good health. The sequenced sample was memory CD4+ T cells sorted from blood. The intended sense of this specimen's cell subset or site label: CD45RA-negative fraction. The CDR3 corresponds to CASSPPLGAGTEAFF. The DNA sequence reads TGTGCCAGCTCACCACCGTTGGGCGCAGGAACTGAAGCTTTCTTT.